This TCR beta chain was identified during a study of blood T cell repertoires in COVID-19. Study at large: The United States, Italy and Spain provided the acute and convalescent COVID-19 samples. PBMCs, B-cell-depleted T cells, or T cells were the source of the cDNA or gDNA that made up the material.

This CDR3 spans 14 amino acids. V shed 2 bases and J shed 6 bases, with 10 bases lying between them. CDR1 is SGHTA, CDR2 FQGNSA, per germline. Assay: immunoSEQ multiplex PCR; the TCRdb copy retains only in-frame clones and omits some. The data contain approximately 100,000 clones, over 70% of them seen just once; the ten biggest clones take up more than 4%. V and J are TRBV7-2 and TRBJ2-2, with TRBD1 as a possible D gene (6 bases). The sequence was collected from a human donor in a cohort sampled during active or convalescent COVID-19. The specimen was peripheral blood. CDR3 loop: CASSLSWTAGELFF. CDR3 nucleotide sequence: TGTGCCAGCAGCTTATCCTGGACAGCCGGGGAGCTGTTTTTT. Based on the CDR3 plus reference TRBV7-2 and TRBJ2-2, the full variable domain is GAGVSQSPSNKVTEKGKDVELRCDPISGHTALYWYRQSLGQGLEFLIYFQGNSAPDKSGLPSDRFSAERTGGSVSTLTIQRTQQEDSAVYLCASSLSWTAGELFFGEGSRLTVL.